Given below is one T cell receptor (beta chain) in context. Both peripheral blood and punch biopsies of lesional scalp skin were obtained from patients who had alopecia areata. Between the trimmed V and J ends, which lost 2 bases and 0 bases, there was a span of 11 bases. Germline-derived CDR1 and CDR2 are SGHNT and YYREEE (reference sequence). The length of the CDR3 is 16 residues. RNA extraction and reverse transcription yielded cDNA as sequencing template. Sequencing used immunoSEQ multiplex PCR; TCRdb keeps in-frame clones, though not all of them. Altogether 110,000 to 150,000 clones are present, roughly 64% being singletons, with the ten largest covering about 6%. This record comes from a study of CD8+ T cells in alopecia areata.

The chain is built from TRBV5-4 and TRBJ2-2; D remains ambiguous. This receptor was obtained from a human donor with alopecia areata. This specimen consisted of CD4+ T cells sorted from blood, obtained at week 0. CDR3 protein: CASSFNRGANTGELFF. DNA of the CDR3: TGTGCCAGCAGCTTCAACAGAGGCGCGAACACCGGGGAGCTGTTTTTT.